Listed below are T cell receptor beta chains from one sample, sequenced in a study of T-cell memory formation after mild COVID-19. TCRdb reanalysed the 5' RACE reads using MiXCR and keeps one entry per CDR3 protein. The table shows fewer than 600,000 distinct CDR3 sequences, with 20% to 25% occurring only once. Input material: PBMCs or a T cell subset sorted from them (not recorded which). These receptors originate from an adult woman who had mild COVID-19 (a few samples of this study predate the infection). Cell type and time point are not known. Each CDR3 is given with its conserved first and last residue. D genes are given only for firm matches. Some rows have no size entry. The others give once, few or many, or a class for an expanded clone.

v_call: TRBV5-1
clone_size: few
d_call: NA
j_call: TRBJ2-5
cdr3_nt: TGCGCCAGCAGCTTGGCTAGGGACGGACAAGAGACCCAGTACTTC
cdr3_aa: CASSLARDGQETQYF

v_call: TRBV12-5
clone_size: NA
d_call: NA
j_call: TRBJ2-3
cdr3_nt: TGTCCTCAGGTGGGATTGGTGCCAGATACGCAGTATTTT
cdr3_aa: CPQVGLVPDTQYF

v_call: TRBV7-2
clone_size: many
d_call: NA
j_call: TRBJ2-3
cdr3_nt: TGTGCCAGCAGCCAGGTCTCCGTTAGCACAGATACGCAGTATTTT
cdr3_aa: CASSQVSVSTDTQYF

v_call: TRBV24-1
clone_size: NA
d_call: NA
j_call: TRBJ2-6
cdr3_nt: TGTGCCACCAGTGATTTGCAGGCAGGTGCCTCTGGGGCCAACGTCCTGACTTTC
cdr3_aa: CATSDLQAGASGANVLTF

v_call: TRBV7-2
clone_size: few
d_call: TRBD2
j_call: TRBJ2-3
cdr3_nt: TGTGCCAGCAGCTCGACTAGCGGGAAAGGCACAGATACGCAGTATTTT
cdr3_aa: CASSSTSGKGTDTQYF

v_call: TRBV15
clone_size: NA
d_call: TRBD1
j_call: TRBJ2-3
cdr3_nt: TGTGCCACCAGCCGGGGACAGGGGGGGGATACGCAGTATTTT
cdr3_aa: CATSRGQGGDTQYF

v_call: TRBV3-1
clone_size: few
d_call: TRBD1
j_call: TRBJ1-3
cdr3_nt: TGTGCCAGCAGCCAAGGGCAGGGGGTACTTGGAAACACCATATATTTT
cdr3_aa: CASSQGQGVLGNTIYF

v_call: TRBV2
clone_size: few
d_call: TRBD1
j_call: TRBJ2-6
cdr3_nt: TGTGCCAGCACTGGCAGGGGGCACTCTGGGGCCAACGTCCTGACTTTC
cdr3_aa: CASTGRGHSGANVLTF

v_call: TRBV20-1
clone_size: many
d_call: TRBD2
j_call: TRBJ2-1
cdr3_nt: TGCTGCGGACTAGCGGGACCCAATGAGCAGTTCTTC
cdr3_aa: CCGLAGPNEQFF

v_call: TRBV7-3
clone_size: NA
d_call: NA
j_call: TRBJ2-1
cdr3_nt: TGTGCCAGCAGCTCCCTCGTTGGGGTTTACAATGAGCAGTTCTTC
cdr3_aa: CASSSLVGVYNEQFF

v_call: TRBV5-1
clone_size: few
d_call: NA
j_call: TRBJ1-6
cdr3_nt: TGCGCCAGCAGCAAAGGGACAAAGAATTCACCCCTCCACTTT
cdr3_aa: CASSKGTKNSPLHF

v_call: TRBV24-1
clone_size: few
d_call: NA
j_call: TRBJ1-2
cdr3_nt: TGTGCCACCAGTGACAACTTCCCTGGACGGGAGAAGGGCTACACCTTC
cdr3_aa: CATSDNFPGREKGYTF

v_call: TRBV6-2/TRBV6-3
clone_size: NA
d_call: TRBD2
j_call: TRBJ2-7
cdr3_nt: TGTGCCAGCAGCCTGGGGGGGAGAGTCTACGAGCAGTACTTC
cdr3_aa: CASSLGGRVYEQYF

v_call: TRBV7-3
clone_size: few
d_call: TRBD1
j_call: TRBJ2-3
cdr3_nt: TGTGCCAGCAGCTCCAGAGGGGGCGGCACAGATACGCAGTATTTT
cdr3_aa: CASSSRGGGTDTQYF

v_call: TRBV7-3
clone_size: NA
d_call: NA
j_call: TRBJ1-1
cdr3_nt: TGTGCCAGCAGCTTAAGGTCAGGGAGTTGGACTGAAGCTTTCTTT
cdr3_aa: CASSLRSGSWTEAFF

v_call: TRBV5-1
clone_size: few
d_call: TRBD2
j_call: TRBJ2-7
cdr3_nt: TGCGCCAGCAGCTTGGTGGGGCTAAGGACTAGCGGTTTTCCCGAGCAGTACTTC
cdr3_aa: CASSLVGLRTSGFPEQYF

v_call: TRBV20-1
clone_size: few
d_call: NA
j_call: TRBJ1-1
cdr3_nt: TGCAGTGCTGGTAAGGGGGTCACTGAAGCTTTCTTT
cdr3_aa: CSAGKGVTEAFF

v_call: TRBV2
clone_size: NA
d_call: TRBD1
j_call: TRBJ2-2
cdr3_nt: TGTGCCAAGAGAAGAGGACAGGGGACCGGGGAGCTGTTTTTT
cdr3_aa: CAKRRGQGTGELFF

v_call: TRBV7-9
clone_size: NA
d_call: TRBD2
j_call: TRBJ2-1
cdr3_nt: TGTGCCAGCAGGGGGAGGACTAGCGGGAGAGGGACCTACAATGAGCAGTTCTTC
cdr3_aa: CASRGRTSGRGTYNEQFF

v_call: TRBV4-3
clone_size: few
d_call: TRBD2
j_call: TRBJ2-1
cdr3_nt: TGCGCCAGCAGCCAAGATTTTGGGACTAGCTACTCCTACAATGAGCAGTTCTTC
cdr3_aa: CASSQDFGTSYSYNEQFF

v_call: TRBV10-3
clone_size: NA
d_call: TRBD1
j_call: TRBJ1-2
cdr3_nt: TGTGCCATCAGTGAGGGACAGGGGAACTATGGCTACACCTTC
cdr3_aa: CAISEGQGNYGYTF

v_call: TRBV12-3/TRBV12-4
clone_size: NA
d_call: NA
j_call: TRBJ2-2
cdr3_nt: TGTGCCAGCACTCCCGCAAGGCAGGAGAACACCTGGGAGCTGTTTTTT
cdr3_aa: CASTPARQENTWELFF

v_call: TRBV2
clone_size: once
d_call: NA
j_call: TRBJ2-3
cdr3_nt: TGTGCCAGCAGTGACATAGCCACAGATACGCAGTATTTT
cdr3_aa: CASSDIATDTQYF

v_call: TRBV6-2/TRBV6-3
clone_size: NA
d_call: NA
j_call: TRBJ2-4
cdr3_nt: TGTGCCAGCAGTTACCGTGGGGGAAACATTCAGTACTTC
cdr3_aa: CASSYRGGNIQYF

v_call: TRBV7-9
clone_size: NA
d_call: NA
j_call: TRBJ2-3
cdr3_nt: TGTGCCACCGCAGCTTATATCGGGGGTCGCCAAGATACGCAGTATTTT
cdr3_aa: CATAAYIGGRQDTQYF

v_call: TRBV9
clone_size: many
d_call: NA
j_call: TRBJ1-3
cdr3_nt: TGTGCCAGCAGCCTCCGGGGACAACCAGGGGGAAACACCATATATTTT
cdr3_aa: CASSLRGQPGGNTIYF

v_call: TRBV2
clone_size: few
d_call: NA
j_call: TRBJ1-2
cdr3_nt: TGTGCCAGCACCTTACCCAGGGTTGCCGGCTACACCTTC
cdr3_aa: CASTLPRVAGYTF

v_call: TRBV5-5
clone_size: few
d_call: NA
j_call: TRBJ1-3
cdr3_nt: TGTGCCAGCAGCAGGGCCGGGACACCGGTCTCTGGAAACACCATATATTTT
cdr3_aa: CASSRAGTPVSGNTIYF

v_call: TRBV29-1
clone_size: NA
d_call: NA
j_call: TRBJ1-5
cdr3_nt: TGCAGCGTTGCACGAGATAGCAATCAGCCCCAGCATTTT
cdr3_aa: CSVARDSNQPQHF

v_call: TRBV7-3
clone_size: NA
d_call: TRBD2
j_call: TRBJ2-1
cdr3_nt: TGTGCCAGCAGCTACGTAGCGGGCTATGAGCAGTTCTTC
cdr3_aa: CASSYVAGYEQFF

v_call: TRBV7-9
clone_size: few
d_call: NA
j_call: TRBJ2-6
cdr3_nt: TGTGCCAGCAGGTCAGGGTCTGGGGCCAACGTCCTGACTTTC
cdr3_aa: CASRSGSGANVLTF

v_call: TRBV24-1
clone_size: NA
d_call: NA
j_call: TRBJ2-7
cdr3_nt: TGTGCCACCAGTGACGGAACCTACGAGCAGTACTTC
cdr3_aa: CATSDGTYEQYF

v_call: TRBV6-5
clone_size: many
d_call: TRBD2
j_call: TRBJ2-7
cdr3_nt: TGTGCCAGCAGTTACGGGGGGGGCGAGCAGTACTTC
cdr3_aa: CASSYGGGEQYF

v_call: TRBV29-1
clone_size: NA
d_call: NA
j_call: TRBJ2-5
cdr3_nt: TGCAGCGTAGAAGAGACCCAGTACTTC
cdr3_aa: CSVEETQYF

v_call: TRBV5-1
clone_size: few
d_call: TRBD1
j_call: TRBJ1-1
cdr3_nt: TGCGCCAGCAGCTTACAGGGGGCGCGAAACACTGAAGCTTTCTTT
cdr3_aa: CASSLQGARNTEAFF

v_call: TRBV7-6
clone_size: NA
d_call: NA
j_call: TRBJ1-1
cdr3_nt: TGTGCCAGCAGCTCTTCAGGGTTCTGGGTGGGAGCTTTCTTT
cdr3_aa: CASSSSGFWVGAFF

v_call: TRBV29-1
clone_size: NA
d_call: TRBD1
j_call: TRBJ1-2
cdr3_nt: TGCAGCGTGGATGACAGGGAGAGTGGCTACACCTTC
cdr3_aa: CSVDDRESGYTF

v_call: TRBV7-2
clone_size: NA
d_call: NA
j_call: TRBJ1-5
cdr3_nt: TGTGCCAGCAGCCTGGGACATGGCAATCAGCCCCAGCATTTT
cdr3_aa: CASSLGHGNQPQHF

v_call: TRBV24-1
clone_size: NA
d_call: NA
j_call: TRBJ2-2
cdr3_nt: TGTGCCACCAGTGATGTTTCCCCACAGGGATGGGAAACCGGGGAGCTGTTTTTT
cdr3_aa: CATSDVSPQGWETGELFF

v_call: TRBV15
clone_size: many
d_call: TRBD1
j_call: TRBJ2-2
cdr3_nt: TGTGCCACCAGCAGAGCGAAGGGGGCCTGGAACACCGGGGAGCTGTTTTTT
cdr3_aa: CATSRAKGAWNTGELFF

v_call: TRBV29-1
clone_size: few
d_call: NA
j_call: TRBJ2-1
cdr3_nt: TGCAGCGTCCAAGCCCCCGATGAGCAGTTCTTC
cdr3_aa: CSVQAPDEQFF

v_call: TRBV4-1
clone_size: NA
d_call: NA
j_call: TRBJ1-5
cdr3_nt: TGCGCCAGCAGCCAAGTATTTCCAAGAGAATTCAATCAGCCCCAGCATTTT
cdr3_aa: CASSQVFPREFNQPQHF

v_call: TRBV24-1
clone_size: NA
d_call: NA
j_call: TRBJ2-3
cdr3_nt: TGTGCCACCAGCCCGACGCGGATGGGGTCAGATACGCAGTATTTT
cdr3_aa: CATSPTRMGSDTQYF

v_call: TRBV20-1
clone_size: NA
d_call: NA
j_call: TRBJ2-7
cdr3_nt: TGCAGTGCTCCGAAGCGGGACACGTCCTACGAGCAGTACTTC
cdr3_aa: CSAPKRDTSYEQYF

v_call: TRBV10-3
clone_size: NA
d_call: NA
j_call: TRBJ2-7
cdr3_nt: TGTGCCATCAGTGTAGAGGGGATCGGGGCCTCCTACGAGCAGTACTTC
cdr3_aa: CAISVEGIGASYEQYF

v_call: TRBV20-1
clone_size: NA
d_call: NA
j_call: TRBJ1-2
cdr3_nt: TGCAGTGCTATTGGGGGGGTCAACGGCTACACCTTC
cdr3_aa: CSAIGGVNGYTF

v_call: TRBV5-1
clone_size: few
d_call: NA
j_call: TRBJ2-7
cdr3_nt: TGCGCCAGCAGCTTGGAGCCGGGAAGCATCGGGGGGTACTTC
cdr3_aa: CASSLEPGSIGGYF

v_call: TRBV25-1
clone_size: few
d_call: TRBD2
j_call: TRBJ2-3
cdr3_nt: TGTGCCAGCAGTGTCCTTAGCGGGCTTCGACATACGCAGTATTTT
cdr3_aa: CASSVLSGLRHTQYF

v_call: TRBV5-6
clone_size: NA
d_call: TRBD2
j_call: TRBJ2-3
cdr3_nt: TGTGCCAGCAACCTTAAGCGGGGAGGCACAGATACGCAGTATTTT
cdr3_aa: CASNLKRGGTDTQYF

v_call: TRBV6-1
clone_size: NA
d_call: NA
j_call: TRBJ1-1
cdr3_nt: TGTGCCAGCAGGGTACTTCAGGGAATGGACACTGAAGCTTTCTTT
cdr3_aa: CASRVLQGMDTEAFF